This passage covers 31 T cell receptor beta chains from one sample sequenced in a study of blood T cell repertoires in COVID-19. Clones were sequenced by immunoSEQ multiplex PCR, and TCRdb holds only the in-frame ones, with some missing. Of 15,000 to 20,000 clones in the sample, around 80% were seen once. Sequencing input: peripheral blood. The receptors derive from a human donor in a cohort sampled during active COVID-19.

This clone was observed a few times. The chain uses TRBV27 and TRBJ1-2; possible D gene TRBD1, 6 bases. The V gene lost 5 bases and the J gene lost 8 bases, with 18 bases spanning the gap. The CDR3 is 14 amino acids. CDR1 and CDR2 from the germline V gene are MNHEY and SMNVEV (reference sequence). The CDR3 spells CASSPAPGGQGYTF. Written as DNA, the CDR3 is TGTGCCAGCAGTCCCGCCCCCGGGGGGCAAGGCTACACCTTC.

The CDR3 loop reads CASSTTGAAKNIQYF. In nucleotides, the CDR3 is TGCGCCAGCAGCACCACAGGGGCAGCCAAAAACATTCAGTACTTC. V is TRBV5-1 and J is TRBJ2-4; TRBD1 matches 7 bases. This CDR3 region has 15 residues. V lost 4 bases, J lost 0 bases, and 4 bases stayed unmatched. Germline V lookup: CDR1 SGHRS, CDR2 YFSETQ.

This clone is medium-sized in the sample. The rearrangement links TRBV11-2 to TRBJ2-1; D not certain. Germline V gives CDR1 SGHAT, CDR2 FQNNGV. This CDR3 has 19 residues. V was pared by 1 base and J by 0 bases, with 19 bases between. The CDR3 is CASSLGRKQAGISYNEQFF. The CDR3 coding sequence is TGTGCCAGCAGCTTAGGAAGGAAGCAGGCAGGAATCTCCTACAATGAGCAGTTCTTC.

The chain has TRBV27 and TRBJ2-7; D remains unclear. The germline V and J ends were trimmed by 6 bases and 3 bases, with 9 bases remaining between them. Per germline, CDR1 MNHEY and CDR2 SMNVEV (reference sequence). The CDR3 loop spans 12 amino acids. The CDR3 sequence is CASRSRFYEQYF. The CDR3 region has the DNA TGTGCCAGCAGGTCCAGGTTCTACGAGCAGTACTTC.

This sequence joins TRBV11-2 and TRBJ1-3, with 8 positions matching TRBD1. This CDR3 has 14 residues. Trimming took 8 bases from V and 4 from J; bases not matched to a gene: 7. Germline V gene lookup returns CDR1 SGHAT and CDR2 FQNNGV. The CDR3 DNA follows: TGTGCCAGCCGCGAGACAGGGGTAGGAAACACCATATATTTT. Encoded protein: CASRETGVGNTIYF.

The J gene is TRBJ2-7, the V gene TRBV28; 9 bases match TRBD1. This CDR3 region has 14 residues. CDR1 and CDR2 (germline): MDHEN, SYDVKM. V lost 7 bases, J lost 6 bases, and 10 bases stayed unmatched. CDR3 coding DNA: TGTGCCAGCATAACCTGGACAGGGGAGGGCGAGCAGTACTTC. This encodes CASITWTGEGEQYF.

The CDR3 loop is CASSLPFSGSLHEQFF. The DNA of the CDR3 is TGTGCCAGCAGCTTACCTTTTAGCGGGAGTTTACATGAGCAGTTCTTC. The chain recombines TRBV11-2 with TRBJ2-1; 9 bases align to TRBD2. V shed 2 bases and J 8 bases; nucleotides not matched to a gene: 10. The germline V gene encodes CDR1 SGHAT and CDR2 FQNNGV. The CDR3 consists of 16 residues.

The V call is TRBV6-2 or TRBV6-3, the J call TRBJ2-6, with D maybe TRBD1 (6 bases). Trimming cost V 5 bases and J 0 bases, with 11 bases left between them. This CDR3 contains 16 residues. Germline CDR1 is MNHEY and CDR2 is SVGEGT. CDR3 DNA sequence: TGTGCCAGCAGTAGGTCGACAGGCTCTGGGGCCAACGTCCTGACTTTC. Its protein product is CASSRSTGSGANVLTF.

Here the CDR3 reads CASSQDLVSYNEQFF. CDR3 bases: TGCGCCAGCAGCCAAGATCTGGTTAGCTACAATGAGCAGTTCTTC. This chain uses TRBV4-3 with TRBJ2-1; D remains ambiguous. V was cut by 0 bases and J by 3 bases, with 9 bases left in between. CDR3 length: 15 residues. Germline CDR1 reads LGHNA; CDR2 reads YSLEER.

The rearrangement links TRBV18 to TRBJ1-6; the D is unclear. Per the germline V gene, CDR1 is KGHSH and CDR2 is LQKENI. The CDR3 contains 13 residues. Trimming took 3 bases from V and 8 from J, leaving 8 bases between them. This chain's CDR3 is CASSPAGDSPLHF. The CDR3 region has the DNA TGTGCCAGCTCACCGGCCGGGGATTCACCCCTCCACTTT.

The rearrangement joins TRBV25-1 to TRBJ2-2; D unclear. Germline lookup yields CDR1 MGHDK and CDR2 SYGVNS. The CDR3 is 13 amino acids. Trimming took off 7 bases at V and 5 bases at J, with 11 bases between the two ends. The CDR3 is CASTETGTGELFF. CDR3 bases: TGTGCCAGCACGGAGACCGGGACCGGGGAGCTGTTTTTT.

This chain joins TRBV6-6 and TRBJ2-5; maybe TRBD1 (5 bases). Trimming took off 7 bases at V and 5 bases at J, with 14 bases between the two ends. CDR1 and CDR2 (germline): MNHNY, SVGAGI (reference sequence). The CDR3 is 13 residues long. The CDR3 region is CASTQTAKETQYF. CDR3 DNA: TGTGCCAGCACCCAGACAGCGAAGGAGACCCAGTACTTC.

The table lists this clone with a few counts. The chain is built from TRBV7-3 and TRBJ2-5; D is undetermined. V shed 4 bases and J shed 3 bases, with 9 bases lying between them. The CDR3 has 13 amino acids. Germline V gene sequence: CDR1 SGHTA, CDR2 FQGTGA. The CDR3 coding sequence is TGTGCCAGCAGCTCCAATCAAAAAGAGACCCAGTACTTC. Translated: CASSSNQKETQYF.

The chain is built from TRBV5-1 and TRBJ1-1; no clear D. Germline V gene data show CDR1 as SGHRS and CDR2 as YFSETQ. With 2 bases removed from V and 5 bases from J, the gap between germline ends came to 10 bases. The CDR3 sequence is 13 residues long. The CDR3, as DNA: TGCGCCAGCAGCTTTGAACAACGAACTGAAGCTTTCTTT. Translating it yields CASSFEQRTEAFF.

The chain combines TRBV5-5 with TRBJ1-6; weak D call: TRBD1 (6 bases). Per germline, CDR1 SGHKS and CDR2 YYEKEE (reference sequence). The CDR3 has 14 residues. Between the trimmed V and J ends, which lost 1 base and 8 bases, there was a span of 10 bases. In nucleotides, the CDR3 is TGTGCCAGCAGCTTGACAGGGTCCGATTCACCCCTCCACTTT. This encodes CASSLTGSDSPLHF.

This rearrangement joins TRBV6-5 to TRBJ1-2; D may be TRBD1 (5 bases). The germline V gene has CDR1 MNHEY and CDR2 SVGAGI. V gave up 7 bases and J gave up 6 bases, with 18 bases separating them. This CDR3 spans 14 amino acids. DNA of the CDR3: TGTGCCAGCACCCGGGGGGGGGAGGGTGATGGCTACACCTTC. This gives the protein CASTRGGEGDGYTF.

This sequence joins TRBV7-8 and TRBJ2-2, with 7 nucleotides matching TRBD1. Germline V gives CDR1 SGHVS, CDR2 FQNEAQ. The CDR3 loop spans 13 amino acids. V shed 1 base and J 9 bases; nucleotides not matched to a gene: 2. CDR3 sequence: CASSLGGQRELFF. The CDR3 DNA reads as TGTGCCAGCAGCTTAGGGGGACAGCGGGAGCTGTTTTTT.

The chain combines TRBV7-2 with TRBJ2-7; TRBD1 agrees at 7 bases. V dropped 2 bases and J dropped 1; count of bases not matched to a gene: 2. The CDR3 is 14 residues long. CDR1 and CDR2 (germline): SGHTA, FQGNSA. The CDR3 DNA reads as TGTGCCAGCAGCTTAAGGGACAGATCCTACGAGCAGTACTTC. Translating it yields CASSLRDRSYEQYF.

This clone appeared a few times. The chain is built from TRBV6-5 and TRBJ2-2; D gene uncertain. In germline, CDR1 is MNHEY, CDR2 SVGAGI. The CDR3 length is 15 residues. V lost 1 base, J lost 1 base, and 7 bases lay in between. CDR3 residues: CASSYWLVNTGELFF. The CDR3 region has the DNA TGTGCCAGCAGTTACTGGCTAGTGAACACCGGGGAGCTGTTTTTT.

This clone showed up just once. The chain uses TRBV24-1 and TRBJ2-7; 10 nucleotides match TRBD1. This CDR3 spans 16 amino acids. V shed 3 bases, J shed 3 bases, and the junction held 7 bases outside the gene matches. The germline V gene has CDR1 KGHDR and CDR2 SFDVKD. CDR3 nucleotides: TGTGCCACCAGTGATCCTCGGGACAGGGGTGGCTACGAGCAGTACTTC. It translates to CATSDPRDRGGYEQYF.

The CDR3 nucleotides are TGTGCCAGCAGCCTAGGAGGCGGGAGGATTTTCCGAGCAGATACGCAGTATTTT. It specifies CASSLGGGRIFRADTQYF. The chain recombines TRBV7-2 with TRBJ2-3; 8 bases are a match to TRBD2. Trimming at V came to 5 bases and at J to 4 bases, leaving 17 bases not matched to a gene. The CDR3 sequence is 18 residues long. Looked up from germline, CDR1 is SGHTA and CDR2 is FQGNSA.

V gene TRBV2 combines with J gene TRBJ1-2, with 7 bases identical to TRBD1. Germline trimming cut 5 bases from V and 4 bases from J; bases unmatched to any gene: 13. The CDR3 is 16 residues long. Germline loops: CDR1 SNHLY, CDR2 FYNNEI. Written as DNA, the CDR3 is TGTGCCAGCAGTAGACGACAGGGATCCACTAGCTATGGCTACACCTTC. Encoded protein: CASSRRQGSTSYGYTF.

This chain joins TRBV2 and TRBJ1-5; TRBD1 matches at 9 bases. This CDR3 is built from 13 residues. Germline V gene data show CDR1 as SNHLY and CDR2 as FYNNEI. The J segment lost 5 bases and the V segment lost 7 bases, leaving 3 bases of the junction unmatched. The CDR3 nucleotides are TGTGCCAGCACCAGGGACAGGGATCAGCCCCAGCATTTT. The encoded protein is CASTRDRDQPQHF. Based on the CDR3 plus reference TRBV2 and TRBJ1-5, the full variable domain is EPEVTQTPSHQVTQMGQEVILRCVPISNHLYFYWYRQILGQKVEFLVSFYNNEISEKSEIFDDQFSVERPDGSNFTLKIRSTKLEDSAMYFCASTRDRDQPQHFGDGTRLSIL.

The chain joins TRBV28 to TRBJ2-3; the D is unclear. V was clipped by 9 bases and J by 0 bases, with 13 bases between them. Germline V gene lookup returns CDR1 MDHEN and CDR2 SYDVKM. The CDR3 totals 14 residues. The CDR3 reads CASAPGSSTDTQYF. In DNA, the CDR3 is TGTGCCAGTGCCCCCGGGTCCAGCACAGATACGCAGTATTTT.

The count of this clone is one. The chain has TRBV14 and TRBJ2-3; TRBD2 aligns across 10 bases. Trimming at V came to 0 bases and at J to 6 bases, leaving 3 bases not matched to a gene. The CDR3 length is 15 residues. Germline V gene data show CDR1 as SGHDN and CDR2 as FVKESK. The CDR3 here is CASSQDSGRRDTQYF. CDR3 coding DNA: TGTGCCAGCAGCCAAGATAGCGGGAGGAGGGATACGCAGTATTTT.

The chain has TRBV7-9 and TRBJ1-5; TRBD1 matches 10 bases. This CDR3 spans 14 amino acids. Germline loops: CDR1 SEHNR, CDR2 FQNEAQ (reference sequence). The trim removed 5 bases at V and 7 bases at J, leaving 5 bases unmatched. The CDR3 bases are TGTGCCAGCAGCCCCGGACAGGGGGACCAGCCCCAGCATTTT. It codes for CASSPGQGDQPQHF.

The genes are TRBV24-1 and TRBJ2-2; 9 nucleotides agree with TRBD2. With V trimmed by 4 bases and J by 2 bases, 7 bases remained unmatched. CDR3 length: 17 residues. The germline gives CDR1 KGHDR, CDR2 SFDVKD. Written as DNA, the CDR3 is TGTGCCACCAGTGACACTCCTAGCGGGATAAACACCGGGGAGCTGTTTTTT. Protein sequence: CATSDTPSGINTGELFF.

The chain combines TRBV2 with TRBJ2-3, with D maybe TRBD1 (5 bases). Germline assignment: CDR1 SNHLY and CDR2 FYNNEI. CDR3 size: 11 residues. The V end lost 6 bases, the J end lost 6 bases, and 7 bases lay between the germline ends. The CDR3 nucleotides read TGTGCCAGCAGAGGGGTGGATACGCAGTATTTT. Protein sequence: CASRGVDTQYF.

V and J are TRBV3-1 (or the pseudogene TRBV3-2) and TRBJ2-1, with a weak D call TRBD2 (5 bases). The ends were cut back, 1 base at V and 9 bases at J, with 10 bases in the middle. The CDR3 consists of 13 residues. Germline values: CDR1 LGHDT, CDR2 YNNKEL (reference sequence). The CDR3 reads CASSQGYAGEQFF. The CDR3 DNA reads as TGTGCCAGCAGCCAAGGGTATGCGGGTGAGCAGTTCTTC.

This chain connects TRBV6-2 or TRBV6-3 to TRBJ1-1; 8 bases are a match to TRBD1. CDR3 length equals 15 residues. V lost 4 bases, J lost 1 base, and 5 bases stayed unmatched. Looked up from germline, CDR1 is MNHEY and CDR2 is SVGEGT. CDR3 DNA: TGTGCCAGCAGTTTCAGGGGGCTCAGGAACACTGAAGCTTTCTTT. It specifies CASSFRGLRNTEAFF.

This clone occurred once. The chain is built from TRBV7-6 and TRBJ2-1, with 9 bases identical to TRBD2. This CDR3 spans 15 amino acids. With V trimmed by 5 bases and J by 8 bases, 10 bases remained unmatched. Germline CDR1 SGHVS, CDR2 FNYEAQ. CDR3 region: CASSERSGGPDEQFF. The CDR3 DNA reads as TGTGCCAGCAGCGAGAGGAGCGGGGGGCCGGATGAGCAGTTCTTC. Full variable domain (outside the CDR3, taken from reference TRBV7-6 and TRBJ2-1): GAGVSQSPRYKVTKRGQDVALRCDPISGHVSLYWYRQALGQGPEFLTYFNYEAQQDKSGLPNDRFSAERPEGSISTLTIQRTEQRDSAMYRCASSERSGGPDEQFFGPGTRLTVL.